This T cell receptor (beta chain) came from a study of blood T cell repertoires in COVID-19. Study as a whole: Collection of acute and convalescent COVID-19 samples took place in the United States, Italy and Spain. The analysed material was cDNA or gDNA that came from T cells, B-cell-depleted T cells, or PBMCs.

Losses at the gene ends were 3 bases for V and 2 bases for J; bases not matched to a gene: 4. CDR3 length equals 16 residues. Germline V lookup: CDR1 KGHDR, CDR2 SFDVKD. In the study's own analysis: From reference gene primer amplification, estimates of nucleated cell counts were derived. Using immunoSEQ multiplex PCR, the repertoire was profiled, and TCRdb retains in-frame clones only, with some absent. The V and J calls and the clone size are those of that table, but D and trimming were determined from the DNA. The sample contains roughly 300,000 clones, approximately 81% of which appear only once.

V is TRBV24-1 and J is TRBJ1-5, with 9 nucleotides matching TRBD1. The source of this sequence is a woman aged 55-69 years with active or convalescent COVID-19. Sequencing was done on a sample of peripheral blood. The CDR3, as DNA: TGTGCCACCAGTGATGGGGGACAGGGAGGCAATCAGCCCCAGCATTTT. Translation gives CATSDGGQGGNQPQHF.